This entry lists 5 T cell receptor beta chains sequenced from one sample in a study of human T cells and chemical hapten exposure. Each CDR3 protein is one row after TCRdb ran MiXCR on the RACE reads. The top ten clones hold about 6.7% of a sample with some 200,000 distinct CDR3 sequences, around 24% of them seen once. Time point specified: patch test 1, 2 weeks after DPC sensitization. Treatment noted: therapeutic diphenylcyclopropenone sensitization with weekly scalp DPC. The source was whole blood, collected in connection with sensitization to the hapten diphenylcyclopropenone (DPC). The origin of the receptors is a woman in her forties or fifties with alopecia areata. Some clones in this sample may be carry-over from other donors' samples.

The chain couples TRBV6-1 to TRBJ1-1; D remains ambiguous. The CDR3 is 13 amino acids. Trimming pared 2 bases from V and 1 base from J, leaving 5 bases between. Looked up from germline, CDR1 is MNHNS and CDR2 is SASEGT. As DNA, the CDR3 is TGTGCCAGCAGTGAAATATGGAACACTGAAGCTTTCTTT. This gives the protein CASSEIWNTEAFF.

There are a few counts of this clonotype. The V call is TRBV20-1, the J call TRBJ2-1, with 9 bases aligning to TRBD2. Germline CDR1 reads DFQATT; CDR2 reads SNEGSKA (reference sequence). V trimming: 0 bases; J trimming: 3 bases; junction bases outside the gene matches: 6. This CDR3 comprises 16 residues. The CDR3, as DNA: TGCAGTGCTAGAGATGGGGCTAGCGGGGACTACAATGAGCAGTTCTTC. It is translated as CSARDGASGDYNEQFF.

This clonotype occurred a few times. The chain recombines TRBV5-1 with TRBJ1-1, with a tentative D call TRBD1 (5 bases). CDR3 length equals 15 residues. V lost 5 bases, J lost 1 base, and 15 bases lay in between. CDR1 and CDR2 (germline): SGHRS, YFSETQ. The CDR3 DNA reads as TGCGCCAGCAGTCCCCTTCAGGGAGGGAACACTGAAGCTTTCTTT. Residues: CASSPLQGGNTEAFF.

This clonotype was seen more than once but under ten times. V and J are TRBV6-1 and TRBJ1-1; D remains ambiguous. There are 13 residues in the CDR3. The ends were cut back, 2 bases at V and 1 base at J, with 5 bases in the middle. The germline V gene encodes CDR1 MNHNS and CDR2 SASEGT. The CDR3 coding sequence is TGTGCCAGCAGTGAATCGAGGAACACTGAAGCTTTCTTT. It is translated as CASSESRNTEAFF.

The chain has TRBV29-1 and TRBJ2-1, with D perhaps TRBD1 (5 bases). The CDR3 is 11 residues long. Germline V gene data show CDR1 as SQVTM and CDR2 as ANQGSEA. This CDR3 is CGAQRGPGQFF. The CDR3, as DNA: TGCGGGGCCCAGCGAGGACCGGGGCAGTTCTTC.